The 6 T cell receptor beta chains below all came from one sample that was sequenced in a study of cytomegalovirus exposure and HLA in healthy donors. This PCR relied on a set of 60 Vbeta primers and 13 Jbeta primers. Clones were sequenced by immunoSEQ multiplex PCR, and TCRdb holds only the in-frame ones, with some missing. The repertoire holds about 190,000 clones, approximately 87% seen once, with about 1.2% in the top ten. Sequencing was performed on PBMCs. Source of these receptors: a man aged 25-45 years in good health and CMV-seronegative.

J is TRBJ1-5 and V is TRBV13, with TRBD1 identical over 7 bases. J gave up 4 bases and V 5 bases, and 5 bases lay outside the gene matches. CDR1 is PRHDT and CDR2 is FYEKMQ in the germline V gene (reference sequence). The CDR3 is 14 residues long. The CDR3 sequence: CASSKRQGNQPQHF. The CDR3 bases are TGTGCCAGCAGCAAACGACAGGGAAATCAGCCCCAGCATTTT.

The chain employs TRBV7-8 and TRBJ2-5; D is possibly TRBD2 (5 bases). The ends were cut back, 2 bases at V and 7 bases at J, with 20 bases in the middle. From germline, CDR1 is SGHVS and CDR2 FQNEAQ. The CDR3 extends over 16 amino acids. CDR3 in amino acids: CASSLMGRTLKGTQYF. In DNA, the CDR3 is TGTGCCAGCAGCTTAATGGGTAGGACTCTAAAGGGGACCCAGTACTTC.

The rearrangement links TRBV29-1 to TRBJ2-5; 9 bases are a match to TRBD1. Germline CDR1 is SQVTM and CDR2 is ANQGSEA. This CDR3 has 14 residues. V lost 4 bases and J lost 5; bases outside the gene matches: 8. The CDR3 loop is CSVVQTGGEETQYF. In nucleotides, the CDR3 is TGCAGCGTTGTACAGACAGGGGGAGAGGAGACCCAGTACTTC.

This rearrangement joins TRBV14 to TRBJ1-1; no definite D call. The CDR3 runs 14 residues. The ends were cut back, 3 bases at V and 4 bases at J, with 12 bases in the middle. CDR1 SGHDN and CDR2 FVKESK come from the germline V gene. Here the CDR3 reads CASSHVAGGTEAFF. DNA for the CDR3: TGTGCCAGCAGCCATGTGGCGGGAGGCACTGAAGCTTTCTTT.

The chain is built from TRBV27 and TRBJ2-7; 9 positions match TRBD1. CDR3 length equals 18 residues. Trimming removed 4 bases from V and 1 base from J; junction bases left unmatched: 14. CDR1 is MNHEY, CDR2 SMNVEV, per germline (reference sequence). CDR3 DNA: TGTGCCAGCAGTTCCTACCCTACAGGGGGCGTAATTTCCTACGAGCAGTACTTC. Its translation: CASSSYPTGGVISYEQYF.

The chain has TRBV19 and TRBJ2-3; 7 bases line up with TRBD1. Trimming cost V 0 bases and J 5 bases; bases outside gene matches: 5. The CDR3 totals 15 residues. In germline, CDR1 is LNHDA, CDR2 SQIVND (reference sequence). The CDR3 region has the DNA TGTGCCAGTAGTATAGAGACAGGGCATGGAGATACGCAGTATTTT. It specifies CASSIETGHGDTQYF.